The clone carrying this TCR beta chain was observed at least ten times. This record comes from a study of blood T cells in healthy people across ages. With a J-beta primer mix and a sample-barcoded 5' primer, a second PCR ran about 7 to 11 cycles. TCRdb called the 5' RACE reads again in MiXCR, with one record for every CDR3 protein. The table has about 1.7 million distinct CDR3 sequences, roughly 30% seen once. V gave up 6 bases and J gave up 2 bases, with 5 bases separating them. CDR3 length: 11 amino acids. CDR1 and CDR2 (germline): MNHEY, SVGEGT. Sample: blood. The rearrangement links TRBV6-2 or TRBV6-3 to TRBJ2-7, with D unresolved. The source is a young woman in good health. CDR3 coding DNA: TGTGCCAGCAGCACTCCCTACGAGCAGTACTTC. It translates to CASSTPYEQYF.